This TCR beta chain was captured in a study of cytomegalovirus exposure and HLA in healthy donors (dated by TCRdb to between 2016 and 2019). About the full investigation: An earlier analysis of approximately 550 of the donors reported roughly 270 Gb of sequence data and some 100 million unique TCR beta sequences from some 180 million T cells. An early release covering roughly 600 HLA-typed donors comprised roughly 300 gigabases of sequencing data and 65 million to 100 million unique TCR sequences. Of the roughly 400 genotyped donors, 65% to 90% fell in the genetic ancestry cluster associated with self-reported Caucasian donors. The aim of the study was to test whether cataloging public T cell receptors could identify signatures of past pathogen exposure. The study used immunosequencing to profile the T cell repertoires of 666 subjects and linked those repertoires to cytomegalovirus serostatus. A separate validation cohort of roughly 130 different subjects was used in addition to the roughly 620-subject first cohort. To predict cytomegalovirus infection status, the study combined high-throughput TCR immunosequencing, statistical association of individual TCRs with disease status, and machine learning. To study patterns of TCR occurrence, a later analysis re-analyzed previously published TCR beta repertoires from around 700 donors and added high-resolution HLA genotyping. Rather than drawing on any new phenotypic data, the later analysis identified candidate immune exposures from TCR beta sequences and the way those sequences occurred across donors. An earlier analysis of approximately 630 of the donors applied high-throughput TCR beta sequencing to assess whether each TCR beta V gene segment acted as functional or pseudogenic. Alongside the repertoire data, information on donor age, sex, ethnicity and CMV serostatus was compiled. In a later genetic analysis, genome-wide SNP genotypes for about 65% of the roughly 670 donors were used, and that subset was treated as a discovery cohort. Every discovery cohort repertoire had been produced on one sequencing platform. Class I and class II HLA loci were covered by the typing at four-digit resolution. The number of donors typed differed by locus, with 629-630 for A, B, C, DRB1 and DQB1, roughly 550 for DQA1, nearly 610 for DPA1, and some 440 for DPB1. Roughly 5 DR-DQ haplotypes were treated as single units for association and clustering because of strong linkage in the cohort. Among 350 to 400 genotyped donors of the cohort, an average of approximately 240,000 unique TCR beta nucleotide sequences were sequenced per donor, about a sixth of them non-productive.

Relative to germline, V is missing 8 bases and J is missing 3 bases, with 5 bases of the junction outside any gene match. CDR1 and CDR2 are read off the germline V gene as SQVTM and ANQGSEA. The CDR3 goes from the cysteine to the phenylalanine over 13 residues. Of the read, only the CDR3 DNA is kept; its 39 bases are in frame from base 1. In total, approximately 690 healthy bone marrow donors made up the cohort. All cohort members were sampled while nominally healthy, although unrecorded immune exposures were likely present. The donor was CMV seronegative and was included in the group of under 450 seronegative cohort members. Every donor gave a peripheral blood sample, and the peripheral blood mononuclear cells from that sample were used for TCR beta sequencing. Genomic DNA extraction from the blood cell samples was performed with the Qiagen DNeasy Blood Extraction Kit. This clone was seen more than once but under ten times. Its antigen is currently not known. No much larger clone exists at a distance of one base, and base qualities are not known.

General findings and caveats noted by the study authors: Most TCR sequences were observed very rarely across donors, whereas some public TCRs were present in many individuals. In this cohort, only TCR beta chains were sequenced, and detectable features were limited by the absence of alpha or paired-chain data. Linkage disequilibrium might explain the correlated functional status among segregating V segments, but an unknown experimental factor could not be excluded. CMV serostatus was the only immune exposure information available for the cohort. Because counts were too low, about 18 rarely observed V segments, including chromosome 9 orphons, were excluded from the earlier analysis of around 640 of the donors. In a later genetic analysis, fewer N-insertions in productive TCRs were reported among donors in an Asian-associated ancestry cluster than the roughly 700-donor mean. A total of 150 or so TCR beta chains were listed by the study as associated with cytomegalovirus. Because some donors lacked HLA typing at each locus, the association tests relied only on the typed subset. A later analysis found that TCR association rates varied across HLA loci, with DRB1 alleles showing the most associated TCRs and HLA-C alleles the fewest. The 87-base-pair reads could not distinguish some IMGT-functional V segments, including TRBV6-2 and TRBV6-3, so those segments were excluded. In an earlier analysis of a few hundred of the donors, most TCR beta V segments were observed in productive rearrangements about 87% or about 30% of the time, broadly matching IMGT annotations. A later genetic analysis associated a missense DCLRE1C variant with V-gene and J-gene trimming of TCR beta chains, and an independent cohort replicated the association. A later analysis found that HLA-associated TCR beta chains were more clonally expanded and had lower generation probabilities than equally common non-associated chains. A further reported finding was that TCR beta sequences accurately predicted the HLA-A and HLA-B alleles for most subjects in the first cohort. It was suggested by the authors that the approach could potentially be generalized to other disease states and immunological phenotypes. Specific HLA alleles were associated with about 17,000 TCR beta sequences at a false discovery rate of 0.05 in a later analysis. When HLA alleles, especially DR and DQ, strongly co-occurred, attributing TCR associations to individual alleles was difficult. The classifier was reported to diagnose cytomegalovirus status with high specificity and sensitivity in both the original cohort and the validation cohort. A cluster of highly shared sequence variants was judged likely to represent a technical artifact of the sequencing pipeline. According to a later analysis, parvovirus B19, influenza, CMV and Epstein-Barr virus appeared linked to several top co-occurrence clusters. In vitro tests confirmed that a few of the cytomegalovirus-associated TCR beta chains recognize cytomegalovirus antigens. Presence/absence analyses assumed roughly uniform sequencing depth across donors, an assumption that may not hold. In a later analysis, most CMV-associated TCR beta chains were found to appear HLA-restricted, with HLA associations seemingly driven largely by CMV exposure.

Receptors were amplified or captured by the immunoSEQ multiplex PCR assay. A mixture of 60 forward primers for TCR Vbeta segments and 13 reverse primers for TCR Jbeta segments was used in the multiplex PCR. The CDR3 region of rearranged TCR beta genes was amplified from genomic DNA with a multiplex PCR assay. Amplified TCR beta libraries were sequenced as 87-base-pair reads on the Illumina HiSeq System. The study's processing was this. A later analysis counted about 82 million unique TCR beta chains across the 600 to 850 repertoires, and around 12 million of these chains were shared by at least two donors. To remove PCR and sequencing errors, raw reads were error-corrected and collapsed into unique sequences using a nearest-neighbor algorithm that merged closely related sequences. CDR3 sequences were aligned to IMGT reference sequences to assign V, D and J gene segments. For a sequence to be retained, at least a six-nucleotide match to both a V gene segment and a J gene segment was required. A rearrangement was called productive if the CDR3 had no stop codons and remained in frame with V and J, and every other rearrangement was called non-productive. Following IMGT convention, CDR3 was defined as the stretch from the second conserved V-encoded cysteine to the conserved J-encoded phenylalanine. In an earlier analysis of 550 to 650 of the donors, sequences lacking an unambiguous match to a single V gene segment were excluded. In an earlier analysis of 450 to 700 of the donors, V segments were called functional above 56.7% productive rearrangements and were called segregating when the between-donor standard deviation exceeded 5%. A statistical classification framework was built for diagnosing cytomegalovirus status from the catalog of TCR beta chain sequences. In a later analysis, TCR nucleotide sequences were compared against IMGT/GENE-DB human TR gene sequences so that V and J genes could be assigned. The TCRdist pipeline was used in a later analysis to assign CDR3 sequences and most-parsimonious VDJ recombination scenarios. In a later analysis, each TCR beta chain was defined by its CDR3 amino acid sequence together with its V-gene family, and reads without a unique V-gene family were excluded. In a later analysis, approximately 640 highly shared, low-generation-probability nucleotide sequences were removed to address suspected cross-contamination and a sequencing artifact. For each public chain, a later analysis derived a clonal expansion index from normalized ranks of inferred template counts within each repertoire. In a later analysis, generation probabilities were computed with a VDJ recombination model fitted to out-of-frame rearrangements, and the resulting probabilities were checked against IGoR. Hypergeometric tests were used in a later analysis to score TCR-TCR, TCR-HLA and TCR-CMV co-occurrence, with a repertoire-size bias correction applied to the TCR pairs. A later analysis estimated false discovery rates by permuting HLA or CMV assignments 20 times. In a later analysis, co-occurring TCRs were grouped using DBSCAN, and TCRdist sequence similarity was added for clustering within HLA-allele-positive subsets. Co-occurrence clustering excluded repertoires with fewer than 30,000 or more than 120,000 public chains, plus five with anomalous nucleotide sharing. TCRdb limited this immuneACCESS table to in-frame rearrangements with V and J called. A share of clones is missing; checked studies link under half to unresolved V genes, and the rest is unexplained. That table gives V, J and clone size, and the DNA gave D and trimming. Present in this sample are around 200,000 clones, 75% to 90% of which were seen just once. The ten largest account for around 0.8% of the sample.

The chain uses TRBV29-1 and TRBJ2-1; the junction holds 9 bases that match TRBD1. The clonotype was recovered from a woman in her late teens or twenties in good health and CMV-seronegative. Sequences were obtained from PBMCs. The CDR3 region has the sequence CSLRTGDYNEQFF. The nucleotide sequence reads TGCAGCCTACGGACAGGGGACTACAATGAGCAGTTCTTC.